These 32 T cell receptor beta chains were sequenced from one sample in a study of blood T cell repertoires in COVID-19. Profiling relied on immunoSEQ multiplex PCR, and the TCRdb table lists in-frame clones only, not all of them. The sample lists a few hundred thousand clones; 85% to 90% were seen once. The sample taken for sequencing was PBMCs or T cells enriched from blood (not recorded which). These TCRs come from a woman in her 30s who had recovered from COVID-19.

CDR3 nucleotide sequence: TGCAGTGCTAGTCCCCTAGCCCGAGAGACCCAGTACTTC. Its protein is CSASPLARETQYF. This chain joins TRBV20-1 and TRBJ2-5, with a tentative D call TRBD2 (5 bases). V lost 3 bases, J lost 4 bases, and 12 bases lay in between. The germline V gene has CDR1 DFQATT and CDR2 SNEGSKA (reference sequence). The CDR3 is 13 amino acids.

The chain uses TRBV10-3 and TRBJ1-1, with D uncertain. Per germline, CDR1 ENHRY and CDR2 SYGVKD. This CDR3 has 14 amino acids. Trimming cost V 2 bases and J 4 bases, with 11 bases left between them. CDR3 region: CAISEANRFTEAFF. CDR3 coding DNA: TGTGCCATCAGTGAGGCCAACCGGTTCACTGAAGCTTTCTTT.

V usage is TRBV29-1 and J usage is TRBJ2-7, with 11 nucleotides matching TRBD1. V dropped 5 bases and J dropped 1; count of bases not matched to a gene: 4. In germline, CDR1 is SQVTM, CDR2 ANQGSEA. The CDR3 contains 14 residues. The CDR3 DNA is TGCAGCGTTTCCGGGACAGGGGGGTCCTACGAGCAGTACTTC. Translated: CSVSGTGGSYEQYF.

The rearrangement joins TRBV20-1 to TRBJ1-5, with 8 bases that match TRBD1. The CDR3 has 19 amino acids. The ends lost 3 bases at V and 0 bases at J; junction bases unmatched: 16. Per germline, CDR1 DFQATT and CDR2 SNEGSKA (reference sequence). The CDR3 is CSASRDKSDRDYSNQPQHF. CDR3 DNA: TGCAGTGCTAGTAGGGACAAATCGGACAGGGACTATAGCAATCAGCCCCAGCATTTT.

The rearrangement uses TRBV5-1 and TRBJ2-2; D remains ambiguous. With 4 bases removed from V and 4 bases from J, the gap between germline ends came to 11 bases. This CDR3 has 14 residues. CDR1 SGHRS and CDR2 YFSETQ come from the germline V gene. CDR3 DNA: TGCGCCAGCAGCCCGAGCGAGGCCACCGGGGAGCTGTTTTTT. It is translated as CASSPSEATGELFF.

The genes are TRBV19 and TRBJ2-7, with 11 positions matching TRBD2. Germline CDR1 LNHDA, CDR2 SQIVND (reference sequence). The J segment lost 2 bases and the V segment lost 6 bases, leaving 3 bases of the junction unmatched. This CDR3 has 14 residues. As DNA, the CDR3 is TGTGCCAGTAGCTTGACTAGCGGGGCCTACGAGCAGTACTTC. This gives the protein CASSLTSGAYEQYF.

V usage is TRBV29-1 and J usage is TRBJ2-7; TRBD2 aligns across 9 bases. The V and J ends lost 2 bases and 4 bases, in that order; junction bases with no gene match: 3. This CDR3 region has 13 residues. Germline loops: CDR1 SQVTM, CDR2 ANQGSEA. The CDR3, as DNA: TGCAGCGTTGAACTTCTAGCGGGGTACGAGCAGTACTTC. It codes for CSVELLAGYEQYF.

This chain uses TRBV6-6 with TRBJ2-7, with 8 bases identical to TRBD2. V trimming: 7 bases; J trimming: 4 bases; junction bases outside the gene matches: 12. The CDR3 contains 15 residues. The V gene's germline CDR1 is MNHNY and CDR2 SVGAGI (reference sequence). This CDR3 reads CASTDAGGANYEQYF. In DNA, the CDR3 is TGTGCCAGCACCGACGCGGGGGGCGCGAATTACGAGCAGTACTTC.

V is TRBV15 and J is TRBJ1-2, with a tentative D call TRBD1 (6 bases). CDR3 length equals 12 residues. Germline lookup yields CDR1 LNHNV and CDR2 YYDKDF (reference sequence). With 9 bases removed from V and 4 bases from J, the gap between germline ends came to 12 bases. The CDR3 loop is CATRQAVYGYTF. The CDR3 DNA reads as TGTGCCACACGACAGGCCGTCTATGGCTACACCTTC.

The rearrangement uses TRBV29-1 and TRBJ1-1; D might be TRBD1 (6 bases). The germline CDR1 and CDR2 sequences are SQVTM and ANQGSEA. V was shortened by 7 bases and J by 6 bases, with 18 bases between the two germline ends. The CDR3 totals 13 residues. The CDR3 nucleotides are TGCAGCGCCGAACAGGGCCTTTTACCTGAAGCTTTCTTT. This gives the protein CSAEQGLLPEAFF.

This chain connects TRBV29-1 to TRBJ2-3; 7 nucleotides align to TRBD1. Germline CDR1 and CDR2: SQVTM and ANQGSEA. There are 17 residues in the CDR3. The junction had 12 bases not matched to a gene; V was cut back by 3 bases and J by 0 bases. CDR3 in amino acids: CSVEEPKDRASTDTQYF. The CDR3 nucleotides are TGCAGCGTTGAGGAACCTAAAGACAGGGCGAGCACAGATACGCAGTATTTT.

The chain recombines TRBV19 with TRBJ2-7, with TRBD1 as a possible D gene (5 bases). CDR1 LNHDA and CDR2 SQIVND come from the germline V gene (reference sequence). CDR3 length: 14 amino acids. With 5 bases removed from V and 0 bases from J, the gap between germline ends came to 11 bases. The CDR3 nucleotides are TGTGCCAGTAGTTTAGGACACAGCTCCTACGAGCAGTACTTC. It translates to CASSLGHSSYEQYF.

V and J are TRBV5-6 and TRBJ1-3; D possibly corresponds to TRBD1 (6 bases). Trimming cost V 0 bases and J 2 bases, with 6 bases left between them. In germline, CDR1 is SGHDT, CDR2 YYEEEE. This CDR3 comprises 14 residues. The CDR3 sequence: CASSLGQAGNTIYF. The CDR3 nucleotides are TGTGCCAGCAGCTTGGGACAGGCTGGAAACACCATATATTTT.

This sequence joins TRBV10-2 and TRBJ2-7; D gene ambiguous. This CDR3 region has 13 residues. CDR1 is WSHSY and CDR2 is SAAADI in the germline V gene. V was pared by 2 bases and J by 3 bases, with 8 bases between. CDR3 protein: CASSERHIYEQYF. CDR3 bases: TGCGCCAGCAGTGAGAGACACATCTACGAGCAGTACTTC.

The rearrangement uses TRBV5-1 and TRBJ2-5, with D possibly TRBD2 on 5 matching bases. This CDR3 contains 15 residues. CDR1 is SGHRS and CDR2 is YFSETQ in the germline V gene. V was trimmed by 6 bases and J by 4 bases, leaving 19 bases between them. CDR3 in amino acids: CASTYTTKSGETQYF. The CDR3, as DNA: TGCGCCAGCACCTACACGACTAAGAGTGGAGAGACCCAGTACTTC.

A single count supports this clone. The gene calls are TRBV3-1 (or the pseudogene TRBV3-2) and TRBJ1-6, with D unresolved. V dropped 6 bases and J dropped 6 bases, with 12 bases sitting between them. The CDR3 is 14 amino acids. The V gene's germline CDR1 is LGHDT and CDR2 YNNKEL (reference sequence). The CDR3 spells CASRNSLPNSPLHF. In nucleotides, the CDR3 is TGTGCCAGCAGAAACAGCCTCCCTAATTCACCCCTCCACTTT.

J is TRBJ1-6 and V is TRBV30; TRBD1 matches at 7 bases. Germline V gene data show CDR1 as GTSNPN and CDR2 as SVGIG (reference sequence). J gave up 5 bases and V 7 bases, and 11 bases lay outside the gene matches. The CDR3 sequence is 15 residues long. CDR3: CASKKTGTNNSPLHF. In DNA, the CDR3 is TGTGCCTCGAAAAAGACAGGGACGAATAATTCACCCCTCCACTTT. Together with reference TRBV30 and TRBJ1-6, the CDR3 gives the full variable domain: SQTIHQWPATLVQPVGSPLSLECTVEGTSNPNLYWYRQAAGRGLQLLFYSVGIGQISSEVPQNLSASRPQDRQFILSSKKLLLSDSGFYLCASKKTGTNNSPLHFGNGTRLTVT.

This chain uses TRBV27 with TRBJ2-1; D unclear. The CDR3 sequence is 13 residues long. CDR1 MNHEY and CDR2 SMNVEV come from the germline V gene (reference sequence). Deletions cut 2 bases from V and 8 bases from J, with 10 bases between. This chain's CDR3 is CASSLQVSDEQFF. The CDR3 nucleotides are TGTGCCAGCAGTTTACAGGTTTCAGATGAGCAGTTCTTC.

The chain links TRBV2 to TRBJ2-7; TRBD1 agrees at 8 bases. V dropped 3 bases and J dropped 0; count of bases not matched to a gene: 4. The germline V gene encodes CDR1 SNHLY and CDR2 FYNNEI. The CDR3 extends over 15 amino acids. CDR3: CASSEDRAFSYEQYF. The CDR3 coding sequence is TGTGCCAGCAGTGAGGACAGGGCCTTCTCCTACGAGCAGTACTTC.

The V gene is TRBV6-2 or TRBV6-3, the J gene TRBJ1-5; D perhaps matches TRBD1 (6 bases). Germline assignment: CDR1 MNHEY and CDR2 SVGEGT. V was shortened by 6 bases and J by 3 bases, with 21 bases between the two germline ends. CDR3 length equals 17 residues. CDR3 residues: CASSPLTGTRINQPQHF. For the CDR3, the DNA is TGTGCCAGCAGCCCTCTCACCGGGACAAGGATCAATCAGCCCCAGCATTTT.

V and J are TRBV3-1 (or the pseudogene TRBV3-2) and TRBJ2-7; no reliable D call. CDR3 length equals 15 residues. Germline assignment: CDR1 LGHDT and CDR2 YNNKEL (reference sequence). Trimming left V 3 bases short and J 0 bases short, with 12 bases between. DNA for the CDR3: TGTGCCAGCAGCCACCTTGCGGTTAGCTCCTACGAGCAGTACTTC. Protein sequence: CASSHLAVSSYEQYF.

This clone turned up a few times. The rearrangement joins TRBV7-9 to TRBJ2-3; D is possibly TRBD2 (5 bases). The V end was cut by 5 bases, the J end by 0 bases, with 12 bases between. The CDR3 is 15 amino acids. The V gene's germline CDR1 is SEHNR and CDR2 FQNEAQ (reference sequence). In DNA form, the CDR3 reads TGTGCCAGCAGCCCGTCGGGGAGTAGCACAGATACGCAGTATTTT. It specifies CASSPSGSSTDTQYF. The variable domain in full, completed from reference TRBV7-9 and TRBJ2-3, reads DTGVSQNPRHKITKRGQNVTFRCDPISEHNRLYWYRQTLGQGPEFLTYFQNEAQLEKSRLLSDRFSAERPKGSFSTLEIQRTEQGDSAMYLCASSPSGSSTDTQYFGPGTRLTVL.

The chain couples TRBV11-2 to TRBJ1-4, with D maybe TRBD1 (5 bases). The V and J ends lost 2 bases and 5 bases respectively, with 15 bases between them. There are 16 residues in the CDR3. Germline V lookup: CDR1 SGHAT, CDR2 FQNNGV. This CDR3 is CASSLIGARANEKLFF. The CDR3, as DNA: TGTGCCAGCAGCTTAATTGGGGCCAGGGCAAATGAAAAACTGTTTTTT.

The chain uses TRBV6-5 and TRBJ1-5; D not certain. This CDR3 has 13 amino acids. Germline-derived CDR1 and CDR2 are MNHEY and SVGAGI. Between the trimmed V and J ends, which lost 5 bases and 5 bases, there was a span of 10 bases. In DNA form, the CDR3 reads TGTGCCAGCAGTAGGAGCTGGGATCAGCCCCAGCATTTT. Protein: CASSRSWDQPQHF.

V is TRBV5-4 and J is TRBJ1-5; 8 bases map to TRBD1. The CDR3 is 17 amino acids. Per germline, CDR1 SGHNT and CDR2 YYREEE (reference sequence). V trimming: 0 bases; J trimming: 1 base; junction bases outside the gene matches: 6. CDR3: CASSLGGTGRSNQPQHF. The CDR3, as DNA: TGTGCCAGCAGCTTGGGGGGGACAGGACGAAGCAATCAGCCCCAGCATTTT.

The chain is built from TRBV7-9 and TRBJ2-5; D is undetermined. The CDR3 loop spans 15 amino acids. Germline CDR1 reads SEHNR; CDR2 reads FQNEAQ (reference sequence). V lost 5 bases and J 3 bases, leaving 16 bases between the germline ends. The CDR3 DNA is TGTGCCAGCAGCCAGCCAGGCAGTCTGGAAGAGACCCAGTACTTC. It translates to CASSQPGSLEETQYF.

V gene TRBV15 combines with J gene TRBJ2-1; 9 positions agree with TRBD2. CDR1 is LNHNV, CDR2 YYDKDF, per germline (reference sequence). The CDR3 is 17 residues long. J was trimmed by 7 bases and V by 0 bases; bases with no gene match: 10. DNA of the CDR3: TGTGCCACCAGCAGAGACCTGGGGCGGGGGGGTAGGAATGAGCAGTTCTTC. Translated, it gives CATSRDLGRGGRNEQFF.

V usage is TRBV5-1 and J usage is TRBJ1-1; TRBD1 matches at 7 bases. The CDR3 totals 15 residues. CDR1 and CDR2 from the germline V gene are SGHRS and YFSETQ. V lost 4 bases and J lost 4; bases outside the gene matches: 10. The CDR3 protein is CASSRSTGVGTEAFF. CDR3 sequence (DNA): TGCGCCAGCAGCAGGAGTACAGGGGTTGGCACTGAAGCTTTCTTT.

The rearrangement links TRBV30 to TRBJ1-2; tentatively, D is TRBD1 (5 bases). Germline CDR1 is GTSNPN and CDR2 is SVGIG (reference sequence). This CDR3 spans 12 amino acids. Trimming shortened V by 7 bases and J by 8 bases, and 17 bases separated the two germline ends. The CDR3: CAYDQGSPGYTF. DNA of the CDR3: TGTGCCTACGATCAGGGCTCCCCAGGCTACACCTTC.

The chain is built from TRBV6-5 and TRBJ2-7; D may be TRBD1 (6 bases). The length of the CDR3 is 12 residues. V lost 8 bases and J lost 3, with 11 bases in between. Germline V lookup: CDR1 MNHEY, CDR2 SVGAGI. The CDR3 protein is CASRAGVYEQYF. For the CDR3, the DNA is TGTGCCAGCCGGGCAGGGGTCTACGAGCAGTACTTC.

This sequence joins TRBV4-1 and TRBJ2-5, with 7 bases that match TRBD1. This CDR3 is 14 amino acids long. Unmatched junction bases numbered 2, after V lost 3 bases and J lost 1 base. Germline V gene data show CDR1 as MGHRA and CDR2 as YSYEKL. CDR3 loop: CASSQGQSQETQYF. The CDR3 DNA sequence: TGCGCCAGCAGCCAGGGACAGTCCCAAGAGACCCAGTACTTC.

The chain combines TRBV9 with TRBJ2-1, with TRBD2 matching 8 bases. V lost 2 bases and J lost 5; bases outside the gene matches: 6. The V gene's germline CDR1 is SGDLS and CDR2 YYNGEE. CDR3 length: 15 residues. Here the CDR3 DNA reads TGTGCCAGCAGCGTCGGGGCAGCGGGAGACAATGAGCAGTTCTTC. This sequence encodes CASSVGAAGDNEQFF.